This T cell receptor beta chain was observed in a study of CD8 T cells in ankylosing spondylitis. General study results and limits: Enrichment of disease-linked clones was reportedly significant in matched ankylosing spondylitis synovial fluid.

This clonotype occurred many times. As yet, its antigen is unknown. V was shortened by 0 bases and J by 1 base, with 13 bases between the two germline ends. This CDR3 spans 16 amino acids. From germline, CDR1 is LNHNV and CDR2 YYDKDF (reference sequence). Each CDR3 protein gets one entry after TCRdb re-called the 5' RACE reads with MiXCR. The sample lists about 130,000 distinct CDR3 sequences, about 6.7% seen once, with around 12% in the top ten. The chain has TRBV15 and TRBJ2-7; D may be TRBD1 (6 bases). Sequenced material: blood, either unsorted or a sorted T cell fraction (not recorded which). This clonotype was obtained from a female donor with ankylosing spondylitis or in good health (not recorded which). The CDR3: CATSRDRTGPSYEQYF. For the CDR3, the DNA is TGTGCCACCAGCAGAGATCGAACAGGGCCTTCCTACGAGCAGTACTTC.